The rows below give T cell receptor beta chains drawn from one sample of a study of radiotherapy plus CTLA-4 blockade in lung cancer. Assay: immunoSEQ multiplex PCR; the TCRdb copy retains only in-frame clones and omits some. The table lists about 43,000 clones, 55% to 80% of them singletons, with roughly a quarter in the top ten. The sequences come from peripheral blood, collected from a patient treated with radiotherapy plus ipilimumab. The receptors shown here come from a human donor with non-small cell lung cancer who had a partial response to radiotherapy plus ipilimumab. Both conserved end residues are part of each CDR3. D genes are given only for firm matches. The size field is filled for only some rows; it gives once, few, many or a size class.

d_call j_call v_call clone_size cdr3_nt cdr3_aa
TRBD1 TRBJ1-4 TRBV6-5 NA TGTGCCAGCAGTTACAGGGGGACAGGTTCCGAAAAACTGTTTTTT CASSYRGTGSEKLFF
TRBD1 TRBJ2-5 TRBV7-9 NA TGTGCCACCCGGGACAGACAAGAGACCCAGTACTTC CATRDRQETQYF
TRBD1 TRBJ2-7 TRBV14 NA TGTGCCAGCAGCCCCAGGAACAGGGGACGGGACGACGAGCAGTACTTC CASSPRNRGRDDEQYF
TRBD2 TRBJ2-1 TRBV11-2 NA TGTGCCAGCAGCGAGACTAGCTTTGAGAATGAGCAGTTCTTC CASSETSFENEQFF
TRBD1 TRBJ1-2 TRBV6-1 NA TGTGCCAGCAGTGACCTCTCCCCGGGACAGAGTTTTTTCTATGGCTACACCTTC CASSDLSPGQSFFYGYTF
TRBD2 TRBJ2-7 TRBV29-1 NA TGCAGCGTTGAAGGGCGGGAGGGTCCTCCGTACGAGCAGTACTTC CSVEGREGPPYEQYF
NA TRBJ2-2 TRBV6-6 NA TGTGCCGGCGGGACTTCGGGCGGGATCTCCGGGGAGCTGTTTTTT CAGGTSGGISGELFF
NA TRBJ1-2 TRBV7-8 NA TGTGCCAGCAGCTTACTAAGGGGGACCTATGGCTACACCTTC CASSLLRGTYGYTF
TRBD2 TRBJ2-3 TRBV7-3 few TGTGCCAGCTCATCCGGAGCGGGGGGTTCCCTTAGCACAGATACGCAGTATTTT CASSSGAGGSLSTDTQYF
NA TRBJ2-2 TRBV18 NA TGTGCCAGCTCACCACCGAGGACAGCAAGCGGGGAGCTGTTTTTT CASSPPRTASGELFF
TRBD2 TRBJ2-3 TRBV2 NA TGTGCCAGCGCTACTTCCCTAGCGGGGGGGCGCACAGATACGCAGTATTTT CASATSLAGGRTDTQYF
TRBD1 TRBJ2-7 TRBV5-5 NA TGTGCCAGCAGTCGGACAGGGACCTACGAGCAGTACTTC CASSRTGTYEQYF
NA TRBJ2-5 TRBV7-9 once TGTGCCAGCAGCTTAGAGAGGGAGACCCAGTACTTC CASSLERETQYF
NA TRBJ2-3 TRBV5-1 NA TGCGCCAGCAGCTTGGCCTACGCCTCCAATACGCAGTATTTT CASSLAYASNTQYF
TRBD2 TRBJ2-3 TRBV15 NA TGTGCCACCAGCACCCGTTCGCGGGGGACGGCGGATACGCAGTATTTT CATSTRSRGTADTQYF
TRBD2 TRBJ2-1 TRBV13 NA TGTGCCAGCAGCTCCGGACTAGCCTCCTACAATGAGCAGTTCTTC CASSSGLASYNEQFF
NA TRBJ1-2 TRBV6-4 NA TGTGCCAGCAGTGACTCGAGGGTCTCTGGCTACACCTTC CASSDSRVSGYTF
TRBD2 TRBJ2-5 TRBV15 few TGTGCCACCAGCAGCCGCCGACGGGAGGGGGAGACCCAGTACTTC CATSSRRREGETQYF
TRBD1 TRBJ2-5 TRBV5-1 NA TGCGCCAGCAACTTGGGGGTAACGACAGGGGTGGAGACCCAGTACTTC CASNLGVTTGVETQYF
NA TRBJ1-2 TRBV5-8 once TGTGCCAGCAGCGTCCCGGAACGGGGGTATTCGGGCTATGGCTACACCTTC CASSVPERGYSGYGYTF
TRBD1 TRBJ2-7 TRBV9 few TGTGCCAGCAGCGTAGATGGACAGGGGGATTACGAGCAGTACTTC CASSVDGQGDYEQYF
TRBD1 TRBJ2-7 TRBV5-1 NA TGCGCCAGCAGCTTGGCTACCGGGACAGGGCTCGGCGAGCAGTACTTC CASSLATGTGLGEQYF
TRBD1 TRBJ1-1 TRBV6-1 NA TGTGCCAGCAGCCCCGGGGGACAGCTGAACACTGAAGCTTTCTTT CASSPGGQLNTEAFF
TRBD1 TRBJ1-2 TRBV6-1 once TGTGCCAGCAGTGAAGCGGGGACAGCCTCCTATGGCTACACCTTC CASSEAGTASYGYTF
NA TRBJ1-1 TRBV7-8 large TGTGCCAGCAGCTTAGAAATTGGCAGGTTGACTGAAGCTTTCTTT CASSLEIGRLTEAFF
NA TRBJ2-7 TRBV7-2 NA TGTGCCAGCAGCTTAGCCGGCGAGCAGTACTTC CASSLAGEQYF
TRBD1 TRBJ1-4 TRBV11-2 few TGTGCCAGCAGCCGTGCACAGGGACAGGGGATTGAAAAACTGTTTTTT CASSRAQGQGIEKLFF
NA TRBJ1-5 TRBV9 NA TGTGCCAGCAGCGTCGAACCTAATGGCAATCAGCCCCAGCATTTT CASSVEPNGNQPQHF
TRBD1 TRBJ1-5 TRBV30 NA TGTGCCTGGAGCCCAGGGGGCAGCTTGCGGAATCAGCCCCAGCATTTT CAWSPGGSLRNQPQHF
TRBD1 TRBJ2-1 TRBV7-2 NA TGTGCCAGCAGCTTCTCCGGGACAGGGGGCGATGAGCAGTTCTTC CASSFSGTGGDEQFF
TRBD2 TRBJ2-3 TRBV10-2 once TGCGCCAGCAGCCTAGCGGGAGGGGGGTGGGACACAGATACGCAGTATTTT CASSLAGGGWDTDTQYF
TRBD1 TRBJ1-2 TRBV28 NA TGTGCCAGCAGTCCATTAGGACAGGCTCCTGGTTATGGCTACACCTTC CASSPLGQAPGYGYTF
TRBD1 TRBJ1-5 TRBV30 once TGTGCCTATCGGGGGGACAGGGAAGGATTTAATAGCAATCAGCCCCAGCATTTT CAYRGDREGFNSNQPQHF
NA TRBJ2-7 TRBV2 NA TGTGCCAGCAGTGTTCAGGGGCTCACCTACGAGCAGTACTTC CASSVQGLTYEQYF
NA TRBJ1-2 TRBV13 NA TGTGCCAGCAGCTTAGGCGGGGGACCAGGGATTAATGGCTACACCTTC CASSLGGGPGINGYTF
TRBD2 TRBJ2-7 TRBV7-2 NA TGTGCCAGCAGCTGGAAGCCCGACTGGCGGGGGATTCACGAGCAGTACTTC CASSWKPDWRGIHEQYF
TRBD1 TRBJ2-5 TRBV6-6 NA TGTGCCAGCAGCATCGACAGGGGCGGAAATCAAGAGACCCAGTACTTC CASSIDRGGNQETQYF
NA TRBJ2-7 TRBV2 NA TGTGCCAGCCGCGTAACTTGGGGGCGCGACGAGCAGTACTTC CASRVTWGRDEQYF
NA TRBJ2-6 TRBV9 NA TGTGCCAGCAGTTCCTCCTCGGGGGCCAACGTCCTGACTTTC CASSSSSGANVLTF
NA TRBJ1-5 TRBV2 NA TGTGCCAGCAGTGCCCGGCAGGGGATAAATCAGCCCCAGCATTTT CASSARQGINQPQHF
NA TRBJ1-1 TRBV19 NA TGTGCCAGTAGGGGCAGAGCGGGGACTGAAGCTTTCTTT CASRGRAGTEAFF
TRBD2 TRBJ2-3 TRBV9 NA TGTGCCAGCAGCCTCGAAGCGGGAGGCACAGATACGCAGTATTTT CASSLEAGGTDTQYF
NA TRBJ1-1 TRBV4-1 NA TGCGCCAGCAGCCAAACCCCGCCACAGCCAAACACTGAAGCTTTCTTT CASSQTPPQPNTEAFF